This record looks at one T cell receptor beta chain sequence and its context. This sample was included in a study of blood T cell repertoires in COVID-19. In the study overall: Samples taken during acute and convalescent COVID-19 were collected in the United States, Italy and Spain. From T cells, B-cell-depleted T cells, or PBMCs came the material, which was cDNA or gDNA.

Trimming took 1 base from V and 5 from J, leaving 5 bases between them. This CDR3 contains 13 residues. In the original analysis: Reference gene primer amplification in the assay estimated nucleated cell counts. Method: immunoSEQ multiplex PCR; TCRdb's copy keeps in-frame clones and lacks some. V and J calls and clone size are given by that table; D and trimming were obtained from the DNA. The sample carries some 140,000 clones, just under 85% recorded once. The chain combines TRBV12-3 or TRBV12-4 with TRBJ2-2; no clear D. This TCR came from a woman older than 75 with acute or convalescent COVID-19. The sequenced material came from peripheral blood. CDR3 sequence: CASSLGRTGELFF. The CDR3, as DNA: TGTGCCAGCAGTTTAGGCAGGACCGGGGAGCTGTTTTTT.